The clone carrying this T cell receptor beta chain was seen repeatedly, ten times or more. The study defined stable Graves' hyperthyroidism as no ophthalmopathy progression within 18 months. PBMCs stemmed from approximately 10 ml fresh peripheral blood. This entry belongs to a study of T cells in Graves' hyperthyroidism and ophthalmopathy. The germline V and J ends were trimmed by 6 bases and 4 bases, with 6 bases remaining between them. Germline V gene data show CDR1 as SEHNR and CDR2 as FQNEAQ (reference sequence). CDR3 length: 11 amino acids. Regions amplified from RNA transcripts were the TCR beta CDR3 regions. Initially, a first-round RT-PCR of the TCR CDR3 employed the HTBI primer set. TCRdb called the multiplex PCR reads again in MiXCR, with one record for every CDR3 protein. The table has about 560,000 distinct CDR3 sequences, 16% seen once.

Sequencing was performed on blood. This TCR was sampled from a woman under 30 with Graves' hyperthyroidism. V usage is TRBV7-9 and J usage is TRBJ1-1, with D uncertain. The CDR3 nucleotides are TGTGCCAGCAGTTCCAGCACTGAAGCTTTCTTT. It yields the protein CASSSSTEAFF.